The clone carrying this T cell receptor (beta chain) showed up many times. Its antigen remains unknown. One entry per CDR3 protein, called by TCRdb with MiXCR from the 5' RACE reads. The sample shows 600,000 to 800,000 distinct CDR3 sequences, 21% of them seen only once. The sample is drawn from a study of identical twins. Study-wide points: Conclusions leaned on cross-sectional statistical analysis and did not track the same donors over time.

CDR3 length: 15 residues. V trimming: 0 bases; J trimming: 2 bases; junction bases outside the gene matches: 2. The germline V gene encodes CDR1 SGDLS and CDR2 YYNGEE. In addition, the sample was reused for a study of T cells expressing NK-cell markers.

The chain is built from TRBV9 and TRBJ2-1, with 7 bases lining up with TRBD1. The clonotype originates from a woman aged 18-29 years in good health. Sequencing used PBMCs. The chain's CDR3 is CASSVETGAYNEQFF. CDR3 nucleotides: TGTGCCAGCAGCGTAGAAACAGGGGCCTACAATGAGCAGTTCTTC.